Following are 25 T cell receptor beta chains from one sample sequenced in a study of T cells in Graves' hyperthyroidism and ophthalmopathy. Amplification targeted TCR beta CDR3 regions from RNA transcripts. Primed by the HTBI set, a first-round RT-PCR was run on the TCR CDR3. MiXCR, run by TCRdb on the multiplex PCR reads, gives a single entry per CDR3 protein. The table lists approximately 430,000 distinct CDR3 sequences, 15% to 19% of them singletons, with 11% to 15% in the top ten. Sequencing input: blood. All receptors come from a woman aged 18-29 years with Graves' hyperthyroidism.

This chain links TRBV3-1 with TRBJ2-7; 10 bases fit TRBD1. The junction had 4 bases not matched to a gene; V was cut back by 0 bases and J by 2 bases. The CDR3 extends over 16 amino acids. The germline V gene encodes CDR1 LGHDT and CDR2 YNNKEL (reference sequence). In DNA form, the CDR3 reads TGTGCCAGCAGCCAAGATTGGACAGGGGGTACCTACGAGCAGTACTTC. As protein: CASSQDWTGGTYEQYF.

V is TRBV20-1 and J is TRBJ2-4; D unclear. The germline gives CDR1 DFQATT, CDR2 SNEGSKA (reference sequence). Trimming pared 1 base from V and 9 bases from J, leaving 13 bases between. The CDR3 runs to 13 residues. The CDR3 DNA reads as TGCAGTGCTAGAGGGAATAGGGCATGCATTCAGTACTTC. As protein: CSARGNRACIQYF.

Only a few counts were recorded for this clonotype. The genes are TRBV4-1 and TRBJ1-6; D remains unclear. The CDR3 is made up of 13 amino acids. Germline V CDR1 and CDR2: MGHRA, YSYEKL. V was trimmed by 4 bases and J by 13 bases, leaving 14 bases between them. As DNA, the CDR3 is TGCGCCAGCAGCCGAAGAACGGATTACCCCCTCCACTTT. Translating it yields CASSRRTDYPLHF.

The chain links TRBV6-5 to TRBJ1-4, with no clear D. The germline gives CDR1 MNHEY, CDR2 SVGAGI. This CDR3 region has 15 residues. V lost 0 bases and J 3 bases, leaving 8 bases between the germline ends. CDR3 region: CASSYSFSANEKLFF. The CDR3 region has the DNA TGTGCCAGCAGTTACTCCTTTTCGGCTAATGAAAAACTGTTTTTT.

This clonotype has a count of ten or more. The chain carries TRBV20-1 and TRBJ1-2; possible D gene TRBD1, 5 bases. Trimming shortened V by 5 bases and J by 0 bases, and 13 bases separated the two germline ends. The germline gives CDR1 DFQATT, CDR2 SNEGSKA (reference sequence). This CDR3 is 14 amino acids long. The CDR3, as DNA: TGCAGTGCTGGGGCGGGGATAGCTAACTATGGCTACACCTTC. Protein: CSAGAGIANYGYTF.

This clonotype was counted only a few times. The rearrangement joins TRBV5-1 to TRBJ2-7; D is unresolved. This CDR3 spans 15 amino acids. Germline CDR1 reads SGHRS; CDR2 reads YFSETQ. Between the trimmed V and J ends, which lost 0 bases and 6 bases, there was a span of 16 bases. For the CDR3, the DNA is TGCGCCAGCAGCTTGGAGGCCCCCTCACCCGGCGAGCAGTACTTC. Translated, it gives CASSLEAPSPGEQYF.

A remark on this clonotype: The junction differs from germline at one of its ends, possibly a read error. This rearrangement joins TRBV12-3 or TRBV12-4 to TRBJ2-1; D possibly uses TRBD1 or TRBD2 (5 bases each). This CDR3 comprises 12 residues. The CDR3: CASSSAGSILLF. The CDR3 bases are TGTGCCAGCAGTTCCGCAGGGAGTATCTTGCTCTTC.

Note on this clonotype: A single base separates this from a much larger clone, so it may be a read error. The conserved phenylalanine or tryptophan normally closing the CDR3 is absent here, so this likely arose from a read error. This rearrangement joins TRBV3-1 to TRBJ1-1; TRBD1 is a possible D gene (5 bases). CDR1 and CDR2 (germline): LGHDT, YNNKEL (reference sequence). The CDR3 totals 15 residues. The V end was cut by 0 bases, the J end by 4 bases, with 12 bases between. CDR3 DNA: TGTGCCAGCAGCCAAGAACGGGGGAGGGTCACTGAAGCTTTCCTT. Its translation is CASSQERGRVTEAFL.

This clonotype was observed a handful of times. CDR3 nucleotide sequence: TGTGCCAGCAGCTTAGGCGACAGGGCCCAAGAGACCCAGTTCTTC. Translating gives CASSLGDRAQETQFF. V usage is TRBV7-2 and J usage is TRBJ2-5, with 7 nucleotides matching TRBD1. The J call may be wrong; the DNA end is better matched by TRBJ2-1. CDR1 and CDR2 (germline): SGHTA, FQGNSA. This CDR3 has 15 residues.

The chain is built from TRBV19 and TRBJ2-7, with a possible D match to TRBD2 (5 bases). V was cut by 5 bases and J by 6 bases, with 17 bases left in between. This CDR3 has 14 amino acids. The germline gives CDR1 LNHDA, CDR2 SQIVND (reference sequence). In DNA form, the CDR3 reads TGTGCCAGTAGTTTTGTCTCGTCCCGGGGCGAGCAGTACTTC. Translating it yields CASSFVSSRGEQYF.

This clonotype was counted ten times or more. The chain is built from TRBV15 and TRBJ1-1; 9 bases align to TRBD1. Germline CDR1 LNHNV, CDR2 YYDKDF (reference sequence). CDR3 length equals 15 residues. Trimming cost V 3 bases and J 1 base; bases outside gene matches: 3. The CDR3 sequence: CATSSNRGRNTEAFF. The CDR3 region has the DNA TGTGCCACCAGCAGTAACAGGGGGCGGAACACTGAAGCTTTCTTT.

This clonotype was detected ten times or more. The gene calls are TRBV3-1 and TRBJ2-1, with 13 bases identical to TRBD2. Trimming at V came to 1 base and at J to 9 bases, leaving 3 bases not matched to a gene. Germline CDR1 and CDR2: LGHDT and YNNKEL (reference sequence). The CDR3 is made up of 15 amino acids. Here the CDR3 reads CASSQVRLAGGEQFF. CDR3 DNA: TGTGCCAGCAGCCAAGTCCGACTAGCGGGAGGTGAGCAGTTCTTC.

In this sample, this clonotype turned up a few times. The chain is built from TRBV11-1 and TRBJ2-1; 10 bases line up with TRBD1. The CDR3 runs 15 residues. Germline V gene lookup returns CDR1 SGHAT and CDR2 FQDESV (reference sequence). The V segment lost 1 base and the J segment 8 bases; nucleotides outside the gene matches: 5. CDR3: CASSLDGQGVDEQFF. As DNA, the CDR3 is TGTGCCAGCAGCTTAGACGGACAGGGGGTAGATGAGCAGTTCTTC.

This clonotype has ten or more counts. The chain recombines TRBV13 with TRBJ2-7; D may be TRBD2 (7 bases). The germline CDR1 and CDR2 sequences are PRHDT and FYEKMQ (reference sequence). There are 12 residues in the CDR3. Between the trimmed V and J ends, which lost 4 bases and 5 bases, there was a span of 9 bases. The CDR3 coding sequence is TGTGCCAGCAGCTCGGGGGGCCACGAGCAGTACTTC. This gives the protein CASSSGGHEQYF.

This clonotype has a count of ten or more. The CDR3 protein is CASSLGLISYNEQFF. The DNA of the CDR3 is TGTGCCAGCAGCTTGGGCCTCATCTCCTACAATGAGCAGTTCTTC. The V and J genes are TRBV5-4 and TRBJ2-1; D remains ambiguous. Germline V gene sequence: CDR1 SGHNT, CDR2 YYREEE (reference sequence). Deletions cut 0 bases from V and 0 bases from J, with 7 bases between. The CDR3 consists of 15 residues.

The chain is built from TRBV5-1 and TRBJ1-2; D remains ambiguous. Germline values: CDR1 SGHRS, CDR2 YFSETQ. The CDR3 has 14 residues. V gave up 0 bases and J gave up 5 bases, with 11 bases separating them. CDR3: CASSLEEGVYGYTF. The CDR3 DNA reads TGCGCCAGCAGCTTGGAGGAGGGAGTGTATGGCTACACCTTC.

This clonotype appeared many times. The chain combines TRBV6-1 with TRBJ2-3, with D possibly TRBD1 on 5 matching bases. Germline values: CDR1 MNHNS, CDR2 SASEGT. V lost 5 bases and J lost 6, with 18 bases in between. The CDR3 has 15 residues. CDR3 coding DNA: TGTGCCAGCAGTTCCTTTGGGGCCCGGTTGGATACGCAGTATTTT. Translation: CASSSFGARLDTQYF.

The rearrangement uses TRBV20-1 and TRBJ2-2; no clear D. The CDR3 has 15 amino acids. CDR1 is DFQATT and CDR2 is SNEGSKA in the germline V gene (reference sequence). Deletions cut 6 bases from V and 5 bases from J, with 19 bases between. The CDR3 loop reads CSAKPGPTGTGELFF. The DNA of the CDR3 is TGCAGTGCGAAGCCGGGCCCCACCGGTACCGGGGAGCTGTTTTTT.

This chain uses TRBV5-4 with TRBJ2-7; 7 nucleotides line up with TRBD2. J gave up 9 bases and V 8 bases, and 5 bases lay outside the gene matches. CDR3 length: 10 amino acids. Germline CDR1 SGHNT, CDR2 YYREEE (reference sequence). CDR3 in amino acids: CARFSGGQYF. Written as DNA, the CDR3 is TGTGCCAGGTTCTCGGGGGGGCAGTACTTC. Full variable domain (missing parts from reference TRBV5-4 and TRBJ2-7): ETGVTQSPTHLIKTRGQQVTLRCSSQSGHNTVSWYQQALGQGPQFIFQYYREEENGRGNFPPRFSGLQFPNYSSELNVNALELDDSALYLCARFSGGQYFGPGTRLTVT.

This clonotype has a handful of counts. This chain links TRBV20-1 with TRBJ1-5; D perhaps matches TRBD1 (5 bases). The CDR3 has 16 residues. Trimming removed 1 base at V and 1 base at J, with 14 bases between. Germline loops: CDR1 DFQATT, CDR2 SNEGSKA (reference sequence). The CDR3 reads CSARALGEGSNQPQHF. The CDR3 coding sequence is TGCAGTGCTAGAGCACTGGGGGAAGGGAGCAATCAGCCCCAGCATTTT.

This clonotype appeared many times. This chain connects TRBV20-1 to TRBJ2-1; D is ambiguous. The V gene lost 0 bases and the J gene lost 7 bases, with 19 bases spanning the gap. Germline CDR1 reads DFQATT; CDR2 reads SNEGSKA (reference sequence). The CDR3 totals 16 residues. The CDR3 loop is CSARDYLKGNRNEQFF. The CDR3 DNA reads TGCAGTGCTAGAGATTACCTCAAAGGAAATCGGAATGAGCAGTTCTTC.

The chain joins TRBV7-9 to TRBJ2-2; D is perhaps TRBD2 (6 bases). Germline V gives CDR1 SEHNR, CDR2 FQNEAQ (reference sequence). The V end lost 5 bases, the J end lost 10 bases, and 20 bases lay between the germline ends. CDR3 length: 15 residues. CDR3 amino acids: CASSMLKVRGTELFF. The CDR3 bases are TGTGCCAGCAGCATGCTTAAGGTGCGGGGTACGGAGCTGTTTTTT.

V is TRBV29-1 and J is TRBJ2-7; no clear D gene. V lost 0 bases to trimming and J lost 3 bases, with 15 bases between them. Germline loops: CDR1 SQVTM, CDR2 ANQGSEA. The CDR3 covers 15 residues. The CDR3: CSVEDTGGLDYEQYF. CDR3 nucleotide sequence: TGCAGCGTTGAAGATACGGGCGGTCTGGACTACGAGCAGTACTTC.

This clonotype was found many times. The chain links TRBV10-1 to TRBJ1-4, with a weak D call TRBD1 (5 bases). CDR3 length: 15 residues. The germline CDR1 and CDR2 sequences are WNHNN and SYGVQD (reference sequence). V was clipped by 4 bases and J by 6 bases, with 15 bases between them. DNA for the CDR3: TGCGCCAGCAGTGGAAAGACGTTGGGGGATGAAAAACTGTTTTTT. Translating gives CASSGKTLGDEKLFF.

This chain links TRBV30 with TRBJ1-2; possible D gene TRBD1, 6 bases. CDR1 and CDR2 from the germline V gene are GTSNPN and SVGIG (reference sequence). Trimming took 5 bases from V and 0 from J, leaving 16 bases between them. This CDR3 has 15 residues. The CDR3 nucleotides read TGTGCCTGGGCAACCGCCGGGACATCTAACTATGGCTACACCTTC. Amino acids: CAWATAGTSNYGYTF.